A single sample gave rise to the 16 T cell receptor beta chains below, sequenced in a study of T cells in Graves' hyperthyroidism and ophthalmopathy. The source material, RNA transcripts, was used to amplify TCR beta CDR3 regions. The TCR CDR3 was amplified in a first-round RT-PCR using the HTBI primer set. TCRdb redid the calling of the multiplex PCR reads with MiXCR, one entry per CDR3 protein. Altogether fewer than 450,000 distinct CDR3 sequences are present, approximately 17% being singletons, with the ten largest covering approximately 30%. Sequencing input: blood. These receptors were obtained from a woman in her thirties with Graves' hyperthyroidism that later progressed to Graves' ophthalmopathy.

This clonotype was observed at least ten times. This sequence joins TRBV20-1 and TRBJ1-5; tentative D call: TRBD1 (5 bases). Trimming stripped 0 bases from V and 6 bases from J, with 15 bases between. The CDR3 spans 15 residues. Germline lookup yields CDR1 DFQATT and CDR2 SNEGSKA (reference sequence). Written as DNA, the CDR3 is TGCAGTGCTAGAGATCTGGGGACCTTGGGTCAGCCCCAGCATTTT. It codes for CSARDLGTLGQPQHF.

This clonotype showed up many times. J is TRBJ2-1 and V is TRBV12-3 or TRBV12-4, with D perhaps assigned TRBD1 or TRBD2 (5 bases each). The CDR3 covers 13 residues. Trimming cost V 8 bases and J 3 bases, with 11 bases left between them. CDR3 coding DNA: TGTGCCAGCCGGGACGGGAACTACAATGAGCAGTTCTTC. It translates to CASRDGNYNEQFF.

J is TRBJ2-5 and V is TRBV15, with 8 bases that match TRBD2. Per the germline V gene, CDR1 is LNHNV and CDR2 is YYDKDF (reference sequence). Trimming cost V 8 bases and J 5 bases; bases outside gene matches: 13. The CDR3 is made up of 15 amino acids. DNA of the CDR3: TGTGCCACCGGGTCGATCGGGAGGGAGAGGGAGACCCAGTACTTC. Its translation: CATGSIGRERETQYF.

This clonotype was detected many times. This chain uses TRBV7-2 with TRBJ2-7, with 12 bases lining up with TRBD2. In germline, CDR1 is SGHTA, CDR2 FQGNSA. This CDR3 has 18 amino acids. The trim removed 5 bases at V and 4 bases at J, leaving 15 bases unmatched. The CDR3 region is CASSRTSGIPPLVYEQYF. CDR3 nucleotide sequence: TGTGCCAGCAGCCGGACTAGCGGGATCCCCCCGCTTGTTTACGAGCAGTACTTC.

This clonotype was found many times. The chain combines TRBV20-1 with TRBJ2-5; 8 bases line up with TRBD2. V was pared by 6 bases and J by 2 bases, with 8 bases of the junction left unmatched. Germline V gene data show CDR1 as DFQATT and CDR2 as SNEGSKA (reference sequence). This CDR3 has 14 amino acids. This CDR3 reads CSASLLAVQETQYF. DNA of the CDR3: TGCAGTGCGAGCCTACTAGCGGTACAAGAGACCCAGTACTTC.

This sequence joins TRBV19 and TRBJ1-3; D gene unclear. Trimming stripped 5 bases from V and 4 bases from J, with 15 bases between. The CDR3 contains 15 residues. Germline V gene lookup returns CDR1 LNHDA and CDR2 SQIVND (reference sequence). The DNA for the CDR3 is TGTGCCAGTAGTCCACGACCGGGATTAGGAAACACCATATATTTT. Translating gives CASSPRPGLGNTIYF.

The sample holds many counts of this clonotype. The chain links TRBV6-1 to TRBJ2-7; possible D gene TRBD1, 5 bases. V was trimmed by 6 bases and J by 3 bases, leaving 15 bases between them. This CDR3 contains 14 residues. Germline values: CDR1 MNHNS, CDR2 SASEGT. The CDR3 bases are TGTGCCAGCAGCAACACAGGTATCAGCTACGAGCAGTACTTC. Translation gives CASSNTGISYEQYF.

This clonotype was seen at least ten times. The chain employs TRBV11-2 and TRBJ2-3; the D gene is possibly TRBD1 (5 bases). The CDR3 is 18 amino acids. Germline V gene lookup returns CDR1 SGHAT and CDR2 FQNNGV. The V end lost 4 bases, the J end lost 2 bases, and 22 bases lay between the germline ends. The DNA of the CDR3 is TGTGCCAGCAGCTCTATTAGAAGGGGCGCTGGATTCACAGATACGCAGTATTTT. Translated, it gives CASSSIRRGAGFTDTQYF.

The chain has TRBV29-1 and TRBJ2-7, with D uncertain. The germline V gene encodes CDR1 SQVTM and CDR2 ANQGSEA. The CDR3 spans 12 residues. Trimming stripped 0 bases from V and 7 bases from J, with 10 bases between. The CDR3 DNA sequence: TGCAGCGTTGAAGATCTCGGGCCAGAGCAGTACTTC. This translates into CSVEDLGPEQYF.

This clonotype was picked up many times. The chain combines TRBV3-1 with TRBJ2-5, with unresolved D. V lost 1 base, J lost 1 base, and 10 bases lay in between. Looked up from germline, CDR1 is LGHDT and CDR2 is YNNKEL (reference sequence). CDR3 size: 15 residues. DNA of the CDR3: TGTGCCAGCAGCCAAGTCTCAAGCATCCAAGAGACCCAGTACTTC. Protein: CASSQVSSIQETQYF.

The chain employs TRBV6-1 and TRBJ2-1; 7 positions match TRBD2. The germline V gene encodes CDR1 MNHNS and CDR2 SASEGT. The CDR3 covers 13 residues. Trimming cost V 4 bases and J 10 bases; bases outside gene matches: 7. The CDR3 reads CASSAGTTGEQFF. The CDR3 DNA reads as TGTGCCAGCAGTGCAGGGACTACGGGCGAGCAGTTCTTC.

The table lists this clonotype with many counts. This chain joins TRBV19 and TRBJ1-5; D is possibly TRBD1 (6 bases). The CDR3 spans 15 residues. Germline V lookup: CDR1 LNHDA, CDR2 SQIVND (reference sequence). Trimming cost V 3 bases and J 12 bases, with 21 bases left between them. Written as DNA, the CDR3 is TGTGCCAGTAGTATCAGCGTCGATCTCTACAGGGACCAGCATTTT. Translated, it gives CASSISVDLYRDQHF. The variable domain in full, with the rest retrieved from reference TRBV19 and TRBJ1-5, is DGGITQSPKYLFRKEGQNVTLSCEQNLNHDAMYWYRQDPGQGLRLIYYSQIVNDFQKGDIAEGYSVSREKKESFPLTVTSAQKNPTAFYLCASSISVDLYRDQHFGDGTRLSIL.

There are many counts of this clonotype. The J gene is TRBJ1-1, the V gene TRBV12-3 or TRBV12-4; possibly TRBD1 for D (5 bases). V dropped 6 bases and J dropped 1 base, with 12 bases sitting between them. The CDR3 is 14 amino acids. The CDR3 DNA reads TGTGCCAGCAGCACCGTCGGGGCGAACACTGAAGCTTTCTTT. Protein: CASSTVGANTEAFF.

This clonotype was recorded only once. V gene TRBV12-3 or TRBV12-4 combines with J gene TRBJ2-5; 7 positions match TRBD2. Trimming at V came to 1 base and at J to 5 bases, leaving 7 bases not matched to a gene. This CDR3 is built from 15 residues. The CDR3 region is CASSLGEREWETQYF. The CDR3 DNA sequence: TGTGCCAGCAGTTTAGGCGAGCGGGAATGGGAGACCCAGTACTTC.

This clonotype has a count of ten or more. The CDR3 spells CASSLALEGDYGYTF. The CDR3 DNA follows: TGTGCCAGCAGCTTAGCGCTTGAGGGGGACTATGGCTACACCTTC. The V and J genes are TRBV7-9 and TRBJ1-2; possibly TRBD1 for D (6 bases). Deletions cut 0 bases from V and 3 bases from J, with 11 bases between. This CDR3 region has 15 residues. Germline V gene lookup returns CDR1 SEHNR and CDR2 FQNEAQ (reference sequence).

This clonotype was counted many times. The gene calls are TRBV5-1 and TRBJ2-5; weak D call: TRBD2 (6 bases). This CDR3 region has 19 residues. In germline, CDR1 is SGHRS, CDR2 YFSETQ. V lost 4 bases and J 2 bases, leaving 27 bases between the germline ends. CDR3 sequence (DNA): TGCGCCAGCAGCCCTATAGTACTCTCGTTCCCGGGAGATCAAGAGACCCAGTACTTC. This gives the protein CASSPIVLSFPGDQETQYF.